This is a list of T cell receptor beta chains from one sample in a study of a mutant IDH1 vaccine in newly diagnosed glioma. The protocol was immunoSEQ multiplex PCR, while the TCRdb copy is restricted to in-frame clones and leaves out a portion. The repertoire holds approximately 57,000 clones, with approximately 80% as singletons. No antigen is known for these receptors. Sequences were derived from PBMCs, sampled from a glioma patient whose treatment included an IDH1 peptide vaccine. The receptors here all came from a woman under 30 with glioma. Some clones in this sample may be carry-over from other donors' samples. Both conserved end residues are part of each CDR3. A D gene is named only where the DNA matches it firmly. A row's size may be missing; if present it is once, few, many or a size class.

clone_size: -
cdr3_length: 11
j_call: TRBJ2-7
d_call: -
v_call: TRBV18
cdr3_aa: CASRSSYEQYF
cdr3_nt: TGTGCCAGCAGGAGCTCCTACGAGCAGTACTTC

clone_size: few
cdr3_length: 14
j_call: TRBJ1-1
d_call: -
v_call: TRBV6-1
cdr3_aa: CASSRQEMNTEAFF
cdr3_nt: TGTGCCAGCAGTAGACAGGAGATGAACACTGAAGCTTTCTTT

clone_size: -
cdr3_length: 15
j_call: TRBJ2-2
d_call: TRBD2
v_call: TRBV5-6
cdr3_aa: CASSLAGVIAGELFF
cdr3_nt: TGTGCCAGCAGCTTAGCGGGAGTGATCGCCGGGGAGCTGTTTTTT

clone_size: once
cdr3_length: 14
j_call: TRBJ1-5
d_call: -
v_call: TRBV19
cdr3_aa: CASMTPGGNQPQHF
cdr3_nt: TGTGCCAGTATGACGCCGGGAGGAAATCAGCCCCAGCATTTT

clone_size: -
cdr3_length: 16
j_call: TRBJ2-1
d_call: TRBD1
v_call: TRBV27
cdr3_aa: CASSQTAGTVPNEQFF
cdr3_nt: TGTGCCAGCAGCCAGACCGCCGGGACAGTACCTAATGAGCAGTTCTTC

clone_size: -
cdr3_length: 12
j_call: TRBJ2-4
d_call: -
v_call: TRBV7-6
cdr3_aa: CASSGLENIQYF
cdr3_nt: TGTGCCAGCAGCGGACTGGAAAACATTCAGTACTTC

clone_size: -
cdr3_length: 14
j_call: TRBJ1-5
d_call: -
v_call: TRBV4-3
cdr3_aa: CASSQAFQGRPQHF
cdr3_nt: TGCGCCAGCAGCCAAGCTTTCCAGGGTCGGCCCCAGCATTTT

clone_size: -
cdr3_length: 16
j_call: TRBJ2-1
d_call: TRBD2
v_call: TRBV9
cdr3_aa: CASSALGSGRANEQFF
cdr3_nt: TGTGCCAGCAGCGCCCTGGGGAGCGGGAGGGCCAATGAGCAGTTCTTC

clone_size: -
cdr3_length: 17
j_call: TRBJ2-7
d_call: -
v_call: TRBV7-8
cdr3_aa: CASSSEVGQDPSYEQYF
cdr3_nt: TGTGCCAGCAGCTCCGAGGTGGGGCAGGACCCCTCCTACGAGCAGTACTTC

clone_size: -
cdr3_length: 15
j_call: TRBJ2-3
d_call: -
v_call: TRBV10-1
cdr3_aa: CASSWGRVMSDTQYF
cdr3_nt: TGCGCCAGCAGCTGGGGTAGAGTCATGTCAGATACGCAGTATTTT

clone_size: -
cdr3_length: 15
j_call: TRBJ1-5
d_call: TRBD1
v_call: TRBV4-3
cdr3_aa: CASSTYRGSNQPQHF
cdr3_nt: TGCGCCAGCAGCACTTACAGGGGGAGCAATCAGCCCCAGCATTTT

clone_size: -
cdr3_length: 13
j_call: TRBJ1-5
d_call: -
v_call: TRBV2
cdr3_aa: CASRTRTNQPQHF
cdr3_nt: TGTGCCAGCAGAACTCGGACCAATCAGCCCCAGCATTTT

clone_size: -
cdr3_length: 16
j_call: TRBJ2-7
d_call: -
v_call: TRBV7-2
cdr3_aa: CASSLDSGGTSYEQYF
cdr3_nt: TGTGCCAGCAGCTTAGATTCTGGGGGAACGTCCTACGAGCAGTACTTC

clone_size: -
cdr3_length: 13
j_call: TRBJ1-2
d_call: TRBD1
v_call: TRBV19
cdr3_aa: CASTPGGGHGYTF
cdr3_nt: TGTGCCAGTACTCCAGGGGGGGGGCATGGCTACACCTTC

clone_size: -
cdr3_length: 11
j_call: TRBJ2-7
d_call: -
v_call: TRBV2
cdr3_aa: CASSGGYEQYF
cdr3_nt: TGTGCCAGCAGTGGGGGGTACGAGCAGTACTTC

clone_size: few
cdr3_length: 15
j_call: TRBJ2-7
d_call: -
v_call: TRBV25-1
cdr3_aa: CASSPEEGGTYEQYF
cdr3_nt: TGTGCCAGCAGCCCGGAGGAGGGGGGAACCTACGAGCAGTACTTC

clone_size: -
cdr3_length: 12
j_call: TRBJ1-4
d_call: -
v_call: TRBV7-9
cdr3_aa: CASSDGGEKLFF
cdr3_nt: TGTGCCAGCAGCGACGGGGGTGAAAAACTGTTTTTT

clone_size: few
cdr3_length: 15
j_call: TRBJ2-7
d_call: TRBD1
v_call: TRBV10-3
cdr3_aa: CAISEPGQGLGEQYF
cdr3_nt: TGTGCCATCAGTGAGCCGGGACAGGGTCTTGGCGAGCAGTACTTC

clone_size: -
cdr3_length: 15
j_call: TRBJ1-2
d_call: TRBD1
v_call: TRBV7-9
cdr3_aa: CASSQPADRGYGYTF
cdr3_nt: TGTGCCAGCAGCCAGCCCGCGGACAGGGGGTATGGCTACACCTTC

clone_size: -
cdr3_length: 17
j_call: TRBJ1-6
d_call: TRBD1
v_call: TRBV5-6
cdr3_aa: CASNKFTGEGYNSPLHF
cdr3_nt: TGTGCCAGCAACAAGTTCACAGGGGAAGGCTATAATTCACCCCTCCACTTT

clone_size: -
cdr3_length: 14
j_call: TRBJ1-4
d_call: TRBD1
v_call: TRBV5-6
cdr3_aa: CASSSKQGNEKLFF
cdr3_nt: TGTGCCAGCAGCTCAAAACAGGGGAATGAGAAACTGTTTTTT

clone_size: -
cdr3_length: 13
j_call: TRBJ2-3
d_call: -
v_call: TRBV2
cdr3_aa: CASSIEGGGTQYF
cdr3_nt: TGTGCCAGCAGTATAGAGGGGGGGGGTACGCAGTATTTT

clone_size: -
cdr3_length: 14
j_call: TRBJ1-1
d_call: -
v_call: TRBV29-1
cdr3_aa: CSVPRGVSSTEAFF
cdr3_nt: TGCAGCGTCCCAAGAGGGGTCTCGAGCACTGAAGCTTTCTTT

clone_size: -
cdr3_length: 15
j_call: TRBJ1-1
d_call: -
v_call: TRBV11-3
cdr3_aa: CASSLVSEGDTEAFF
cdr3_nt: TGTGCCAGCAGCTTAGTGTCAGAAGGGGACACTGAAGCTTTCTTT

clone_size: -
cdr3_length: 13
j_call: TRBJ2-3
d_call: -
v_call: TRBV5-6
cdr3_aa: CASSLMGTDTQYF
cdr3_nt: TGTGCCAGCAGCTTAATGGGCACAGATACGCAGTATTTT

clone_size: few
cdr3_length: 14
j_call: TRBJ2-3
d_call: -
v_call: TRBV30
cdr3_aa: CAWSVRSTTDTQYF
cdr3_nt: TGTGCCTGGAGTGTACGGTCTACCACAGATACGCAGTATTTT

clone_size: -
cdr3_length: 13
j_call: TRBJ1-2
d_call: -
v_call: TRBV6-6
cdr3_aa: CASSYPENYGYTF
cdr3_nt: TGTGCCAGCAGTTACCCCGAGAACTATGGCTACACCTTC

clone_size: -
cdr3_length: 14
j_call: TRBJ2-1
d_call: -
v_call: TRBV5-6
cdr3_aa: CASSLRPSTSEQFF
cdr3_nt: TGTGCCAGCAGCTTGCGACCTTCTACCAGTGAGCAGTTCTTC

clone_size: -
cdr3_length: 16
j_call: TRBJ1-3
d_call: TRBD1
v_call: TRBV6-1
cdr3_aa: CASSETGTDSGNTIYF
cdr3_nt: TGTGCCAGCAGTGAAACCGGGACAGACTCTGGAAACACCATATATTTT

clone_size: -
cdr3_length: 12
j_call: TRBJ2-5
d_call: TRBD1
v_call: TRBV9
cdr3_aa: CASSEGARAQYF
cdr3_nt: TGTGCCAGCAGCGAGGGGGCCAGGGCCCAGTACTTC

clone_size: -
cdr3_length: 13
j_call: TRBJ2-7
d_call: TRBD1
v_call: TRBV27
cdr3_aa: CASNLQGASEQYF
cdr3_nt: TGTGCCAGCAATCTTCAGGGGGCGAGCGAGCAGTACTTC

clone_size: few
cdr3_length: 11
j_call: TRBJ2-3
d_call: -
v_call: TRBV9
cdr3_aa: CASSVADTQYF
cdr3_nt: TGTGCCAGCAGCGTTGCAGATACGCAGTATTTT

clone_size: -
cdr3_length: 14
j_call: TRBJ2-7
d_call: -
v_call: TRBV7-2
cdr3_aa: CASSLQQGSHEQYF
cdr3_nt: TGTGCCAGCAGCTTACAACAGGGAAGCCACGAGCAGTACTTC

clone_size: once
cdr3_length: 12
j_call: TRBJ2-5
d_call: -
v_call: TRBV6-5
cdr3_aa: CASSYRKETQYF
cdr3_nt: TGTGCCAGCAGTTACCGTAAAGAGACCCAGTACTTC

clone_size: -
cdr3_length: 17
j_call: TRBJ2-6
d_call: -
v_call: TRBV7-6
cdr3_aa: CASSSTSSRGGANVLTF
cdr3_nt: TGTGCCAGCAGCTCCACATCGTCTCGGGGTGGGGCCAACGTCCTGACTTTC

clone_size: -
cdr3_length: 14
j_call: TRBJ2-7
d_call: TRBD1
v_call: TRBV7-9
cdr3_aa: CASSPPGQGTEQYF
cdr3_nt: TGTGCCAGCAGCCCCCCAGGACAGGGAACCGAGCAGTACTTC

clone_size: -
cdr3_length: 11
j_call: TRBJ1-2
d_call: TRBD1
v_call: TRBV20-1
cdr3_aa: CSAYRGYGYTF
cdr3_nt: TGCAGTGCTTACAGGGGATATGGCTACACCTTC

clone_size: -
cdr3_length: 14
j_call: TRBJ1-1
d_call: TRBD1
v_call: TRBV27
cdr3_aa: CASSLSRGGWEAFF
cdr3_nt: TGTGCCAGCAGTTTATCGAGAGGGGGCTGGGAAGCTTTCTTT

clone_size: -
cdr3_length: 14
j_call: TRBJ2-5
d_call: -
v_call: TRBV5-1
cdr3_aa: CASSDGTYQETQYF
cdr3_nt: TGCGCCAGCAGCGACGGGACATACCAAGAGACCCAGTACTTC

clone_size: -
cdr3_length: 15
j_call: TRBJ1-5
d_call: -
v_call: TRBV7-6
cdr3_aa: CASSFGPGINQPQHF
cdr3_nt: TGTGCCAGCAGCTTTGGTCCCGGAATCAATCAGCCCCAGCATTTT

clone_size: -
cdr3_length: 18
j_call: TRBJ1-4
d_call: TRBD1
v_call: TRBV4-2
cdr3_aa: CASSLSGTGGAVGEKLFF
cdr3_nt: TGTGCCAGCAGCCTTTCCGGGACAGGGGGCGCGGTAGGTGAAAAACTGTTTTTT

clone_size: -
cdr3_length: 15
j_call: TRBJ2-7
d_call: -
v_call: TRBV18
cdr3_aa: CASSPKGGASYEQYF
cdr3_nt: TGTGCCAGCTCACCTAAAGGGGGGGCCTCCTACGAGCAGTACTTC

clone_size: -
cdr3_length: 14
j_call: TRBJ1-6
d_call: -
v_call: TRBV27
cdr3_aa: CASSAGPRLTPLHF
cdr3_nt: TGTGCCAGCAGCGCCGGACCGCGTTTAACACCCCTCCACTTT

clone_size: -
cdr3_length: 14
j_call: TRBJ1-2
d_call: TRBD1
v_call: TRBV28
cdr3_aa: CASSWLTGIYGYTF
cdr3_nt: TGTGCCAGCAGTTGGCTGACAGGGATATATGGCTACACCTTC

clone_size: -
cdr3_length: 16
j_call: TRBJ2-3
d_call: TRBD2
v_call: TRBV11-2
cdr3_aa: CASSSWGRAGTDTQYF
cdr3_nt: TGTGCCAGCAGCTCCTGGGGGAGGGCCGGCACAGATACGCAGTATTTT

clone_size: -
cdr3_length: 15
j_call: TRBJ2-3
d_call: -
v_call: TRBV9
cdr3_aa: CASSARTVYTDTQYF
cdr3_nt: TGTGCCAGCAGCGCCCGGACAGTCTACACAGATACGCAGTATTTT

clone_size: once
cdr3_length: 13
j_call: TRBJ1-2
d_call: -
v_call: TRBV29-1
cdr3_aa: CSVGEGGSWGYTF
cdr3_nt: TGCAGCGTGGGGGAGGGCGGCTCCTGGGGCTACACCTTC

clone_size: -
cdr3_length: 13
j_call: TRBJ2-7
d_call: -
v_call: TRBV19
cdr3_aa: CASSIGRPYEQYF
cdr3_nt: TGTGCCAGTAGTATAGGCAGACCCTACGAGCAGTACTTC

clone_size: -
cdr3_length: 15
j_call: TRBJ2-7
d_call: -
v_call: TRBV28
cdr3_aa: CASSLPQAGAYEQYF
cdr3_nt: TGTGCCAGCAGTTTACCCCAAGCGGGCGCCTACGAGCAGTACTTC

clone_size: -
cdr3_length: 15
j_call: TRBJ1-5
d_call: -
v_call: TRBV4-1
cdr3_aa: CASSRVTGGGQPQHF
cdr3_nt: TGCGCCAGCAGCCGCGTGACAGGTGGCGGTCAGCCCCAGCATTTT

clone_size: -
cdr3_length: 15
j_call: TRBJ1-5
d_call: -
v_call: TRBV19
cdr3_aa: CASSTQTAWGQPQHF
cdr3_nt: TGTGCCAGTAGTACCCAGACGGCATGGGGGCAGCCCCAGCATTTT

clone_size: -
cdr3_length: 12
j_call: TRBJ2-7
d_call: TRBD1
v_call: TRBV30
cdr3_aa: CAWSVRGHEQYF
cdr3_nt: TGTGCCTGGAGTGTAAGGGGGCACGAGCAGTACTTC

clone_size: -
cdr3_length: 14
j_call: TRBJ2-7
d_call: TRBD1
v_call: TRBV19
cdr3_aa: CASTMKAGGEEQYF
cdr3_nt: TGTGCCAGTACCATGAAGGCAGGGGGCGAAGAGCAGTACTTC

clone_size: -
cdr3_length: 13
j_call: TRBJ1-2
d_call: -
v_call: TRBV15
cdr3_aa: CATSAGRKVGYTF
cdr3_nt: TGTGCCACCAGCGCCGGGAGAAAGGTCGGCTACACCTTC

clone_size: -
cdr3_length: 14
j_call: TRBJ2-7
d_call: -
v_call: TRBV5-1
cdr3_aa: CASSLELKAYEQYF
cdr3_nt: TGCGCCAGCAGCTTGGAATTGAAGGCCTACGAGCAGTACTTC

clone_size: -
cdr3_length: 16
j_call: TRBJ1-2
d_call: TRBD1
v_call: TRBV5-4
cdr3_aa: CASSLGEGAPYYGYTF
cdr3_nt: TGTGCCAGCAGCTTGGGGGAGGGGGCACCATACTATGGCTACACCTTC

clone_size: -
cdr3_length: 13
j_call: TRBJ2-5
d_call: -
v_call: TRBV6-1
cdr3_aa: CASSEGGWETQYF
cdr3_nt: TGTGCCAGCAGTGAAGGGGGCTGGGAGACCCAGTACTTC

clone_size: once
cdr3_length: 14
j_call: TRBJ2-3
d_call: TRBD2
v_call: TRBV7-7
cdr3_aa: CASSPSGRTDTQYF
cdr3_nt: TGTGCTAGCAGCCCTAGCGGGAGGACAGATACGCAGTATTTT

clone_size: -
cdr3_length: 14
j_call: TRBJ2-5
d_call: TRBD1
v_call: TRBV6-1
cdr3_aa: CASNSGTALGAQYF
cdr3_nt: TGTGCCAGCAACTCCGGGACAGCTCTAGGTGCCCAGTACTTC

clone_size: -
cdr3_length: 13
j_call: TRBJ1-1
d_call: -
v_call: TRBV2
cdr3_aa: CASSSSGWTEAFF
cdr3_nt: TGTGCCAGCAGTTCCTCAGGGTGGACTGAAGCTTTCTTT